A single sample gave rise to the 4 T cell receptor beta chains below, sequenced in a study of cytomegalovirus exposure and HLA in healthy donors. In the PCR, 60 Vbeta and 13 Jbeta primers were used. This table comes from immunoSEQ multiplex PCR, and its TCRdb copy is limited to in-frame clones, with some not included. The table has roughly 110,000 clones, 75% to 85% seen once. Input material: PBMCs. These receptors were taken from a man aged 50 to 59 in good health and CMV-seronegative.

The chain employs TRBV7-2 and TRBJ1-2, with D hard to call. This CDR3 spans 13 amino acids. V was shortened by 1 base and J by 6 bases, with 9 bases between the two germline ends. The germline gives CDR1 SGHTA, CDR2 FQGNSA. CDR3 coding DNA: TGTGCCAGCAGCTTAGGGCCCCGGGATGGCTACACCTTC. Its protein is CASSLGPRDGYTF.

The chain has TRBV29-1 and TRBJ2-3; TRBD1 aligns across 7 bases. Germline CDR1 reads SQVTM; CDR2 reads ANQGSEA. The V gene end was trimmed by 6 bases and the J gene end by 4 bases; junction bases not matched to a gene: 10. There are 14 residues in the CDR3. DNA for the CDR3: TGCAGCGTGGGACAGCTAGATTTGGCAGATACGCAGTATTTT. Residues: CSVGQLDLADTQYF.

This chain connects TRBV7-9 to TRBJ1-1, with TRBD1 matching over 8 bases. Trimming cost V 2 bases and J 7 bases; bases outside gene matches: 3. The CDR3 contains 13 residues. CDR1 and CDR2 (germline): SEHNR, FQNEAQ (reference sequence). The CDR3 sequence is CASSLQGAVEAFF. The DNA for the CDR3 is TGTGCCAGCAGCTTACAGGGGGCGGTTGAAGCTTTCTTT.

This sequence joins TRBV18 and TRBJ1-1; a possible D gene is TRBD1 (6 bases). V shed 1 base and J shed 4 bases, with 10 bases lying between them. CDR1 is KGHSH, CDR2 LQKENI, per germline. The length of the CDR3 is 14 residues. CDR3 sequence: CASSPQGDGTEAFF. CDR3 DNA: TGTGCCAGCTCACCACAGGGGGATGGCACTGAAGCTTTCTTT.